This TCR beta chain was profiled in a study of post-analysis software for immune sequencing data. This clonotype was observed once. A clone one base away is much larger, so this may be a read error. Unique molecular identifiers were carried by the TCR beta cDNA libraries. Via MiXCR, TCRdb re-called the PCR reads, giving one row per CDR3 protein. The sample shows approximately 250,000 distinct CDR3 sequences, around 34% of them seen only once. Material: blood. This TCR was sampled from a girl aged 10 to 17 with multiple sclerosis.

DNA for the CDR3: TGTGCCGGCACTGGGAACACTGAAGCTTTCTTT. Translating it yields CAGTGNTEAFF. This sequence joins TRBV6-1 and TRBJ1-1; no definite D call. This CDR3 is built from 11 residues. With 11 bases removed from V and 1 base from J, the gap between germline ends came to 8 bases. CDR1 and CDR2 from the germline V gene are MNHNS and SASEGT.